This is a list of T cell receptor beta chains from one sample in a study of human T cells and chemical hapten exposure. Each CDR3 protein gets one entry after TCRdb re-called the RACE reads with MiXCR. The sample contains roughly 70,000 distinct CDR3 sequences, 9.8% of which appear only once. Sequencing used whole blood, obtained in connection with sensitization to the hapten diphenylcyclopropenone (DPC). These receptor sequences come from a woman between 40 and 55 years old with alopecia areata. Some clones in this sample may be carry-over from other donors' samples. The CDR3 runs from the conserved cysteine through the conserved F or W. D genes are given only for firm matches. The size field is filled for only some rows; it gives once, few, many or a size class.

>many|TRBJ2-7|TRBV20-1|-
CSARSGAYEQYF
TGCAGTGCTAGATCGGGGGCCTACGAGCAGTACTTC
>many|TRBJ2-3|TRBV25-1|-
CASSSGLRYTQYF
TGTGCCAGCAGTTCGGGGCTCAGGTATACGCAGTATTTT
>-|TRBJ2-1|TRBV9|-
CASSLVTEEGHVYNEQFF
TGTGCCAGCAGCCTAGTCACCGAGGAGGGCCATGTATACAATGAGCAGTTCTTC
>-|TRBJ2-1|TRBV5-4|TRBD2
CASSSVAGHEQFF
TGTGCCAGCAGCTCAGTAGCGGGTCATGAGCAGTTCTTC
>few|TRBJ2-1|TRBV20-1|TRBD2
CSARAGGDNEQFF
TGCAGTGCTAGAGCCGGGGGGGACAATGAGCAGTTCTTC
>many|TRBJ2-1|TRBV6-1|-
CASIDKWQINLSYNEQFF
TGTGCCAGCATAGACAAGTGGCAGATTAATTTGTCCTACAATGAGCAGTTCTTC
>many|TRBJ2-1|TRBV7-9|-
CASSYYSFSYNEQFF
TGTGCCAGCAGCTATTACAGTTTTTCCTACAATGAGCAGTTCTTC
>few|TRBJ2-5|TRBV5-1|-
CASSIDMAETQYF
TGCGCCAGCAGCATAGACATGGCAGAGACCCAGTACTTC
>many|TRBJ1-6|TRBV6-2/TRBV6-3|-
CASSRTSSYNSPLHF
TGTGCCAGCAGTAGGACAAGCTCCTATAATTCACCCCTCCACTTT
>few|TRBJ2-5|TRBV11-2|-
CASSPSVAFLGTQYF
TGTGCCAGCAGTCCGTCCGTGGCGTTCCTGGGGACCCAGTACTTC
>many|TRBJ1-5|TRBV10-3|TRBD1
CAISTGGLNQPQHF
TGTGCCATCAGTACAGGGGGCCTCAATCAGCCCCAGCATTTT
>-|TRBJ2-7|TRBV7-9|-
CASSSLLGPGAEQYF
TGTGCCAGCAGCTCCCTCCTTGGCCCAGGGGCCGAGCAGTACTTC
>many|TRBJ1-5|TRBV6-1|-
CASTHTGQPQHF
TGTGCCAGCACCCATACCGGTCAGCCCCAGCATTTT
>few|TRBJ1-6|TRBV6-6|-
CASSYSSSSPLHF
TGTGCCAGCAGTTACTCTTCGTCTTCACCCCTCCACTTT
>many|TRBJ2-7|TRBV29-1|-
CSVAGGVSYEQYF
TGCAGCGTTGCAGGGGGGGTTTCCTACGAGCAGTACTTC
>few|TRBJ1-5|TRBV20-1|-
CSAKPSGGLSNQPQHF
TGCAGTGCTAAGCCGTCCGGGGGGTTGAGCAATCAGCCCCAGCATTTT
>many|TRBJ2-5|TRBV2|-
CASRPERTQYF
TGTGCCAGCAGACCTGAACGGACCCAGTACTTC
>-|TRBJ1-1|TRBV5-1|TRBD1
CASSFQQGTEAFF
TGCGCCAGCAGCTTCCAACAGGGGACTGAAGCTTTCTTT
>many|TRBJ2-1|TRBV2|-
CASPGASEQFF
TGTGCCAGCCCCGGAGCCTCTGAGCAGTTCTTC
>few|TRBJ2-3|TRBV5-1|TRBD1
CVSSFPGQGADTQYF
TGCGTCAGCAGCTTCCCGGGACAGGGGGCCGATACGCAGTATTTT
>many|TRBJ2-7|TRBV20-1|TRBD2
CSARVFAGAYEQYF
TGCAGTGCTAGAGTCTTTGCGGGGGCCTACGAGCAGTACTTC
>many|TRBJ1-2|TRBV28|-
CASSPNGKPGGYTF
TGTGCCAGCAGTCCAAACGGCAAACCGGGGGGCTACACCTTC
>many|TRBJ1-2|TRBV28|TRBD1
CASSLSGTGKGDYGYTF
TGTGCCAGCAGTTTATCAGGGACAGGGAAGGGAGACTATGGCTACACCTTC
>many|TRBJ2-1|TRBV6-6|TRBD2
CASSYSLKRGWNEQFF
TGTGCCAGCAGTTACTCGCTCAAGCGGGGTTGGAATGAGCAGTTCTTC
>many|TRBJ2-1|TRBV5-1|TRBD1
CASSTGTGDNEQFF
TGCGCCAGCAGCACCGGGACAGGGGACAATGAGCAGTTCTTC
>few|TRBJ2-7|TRBV20-1|-
CSARPSRPRSSYEQYF
TGCAGTGCTAGACCCTCGAGACCGAGGAGCTCCTACGAGCAGTACTTC
>-|TRBJ2-4|TRBV3-1|-
CASSQQAKNIQYF
TGTGCCAGCAGCCAGCAAGCCAAAAACATTCAGTACTTC
>many|TRBJ2-7|TRBV4-3|-
CASSQEQGYEQYF
TGCGCCAGCAGCCAAGAGCAGGGCTACGAGCAGTACTTC
>many|TRBJ1-2|TRBV7-9|-
CASTWGDDYGYTF
TGTGCCAGCACCTGGGGGGACGACTATGGCTACACCTTC
>many|TRBJ1-1|TRBV6-2/TRBV6-3|-
CASRDRLNTEAFF
TGTGCCAGCAGAGACAGATTGAACACTGAAGCTTTCTTT
>many|TRBJ1-5|TRBV7-2|-
CASSWQAINQPQHF
TGTGCCAGCAGTTGGCAGGCCATCAATCAGCCCCAGCATTTT
>many|TRBJ1-5|TRBV5-1|TRBD1
CASSLQPTGENQPQHF
TGCGCCAGCAGCCTCCAACCGACAGGGGAGAATCAGCCCCAGCATTTT
>-|TRBJ2-2|TRBV6-2/TRBV6-3|-
CATHPIQNTGELFF
TGTGCCACCCACCCGATTCAGAACACCGGGGAGCTGTTTTTT
>once|TRBJ2-7|TRBV4-2|-
CASSQVEGADYEQYF
TGTGCCAGCAGCCAAGTGGAGGGCGCGGACTACGAGCAGTACTTC
>few|TRBJ1-4|TRBV6-5|TRBD1
CASKIGQGNEKLFF
TGTGCCAGCAAGATCGGACAGGGAAATGAAAAACTGTTTTTT
>many|TRBJ2-3|TRBV7-8|-
CASRIQGFPDTQYF
TGTGCCAGCAGAATCCAAGGGTTTCCAGATACGCAGTATTTT
>-|TRBJ1-2|TRBV7-9|-
CASSLAGTVYGYTF
TGTGCCAGCAGCTTAGCGGGCACAGTCTATGGCTACACCTTC
>many|TRBJ2-1|TRBV7-9|-
CASSHRLPSYNEQFF
TGTGCCAGCAGCCACAGACTGCCTTCCTACAATGAGCAGTTCTTC
>many|TRBJ1-3|TRBV11-2|-
CASSAGLENTIYF
TGTGCCAGCAGCGCAGGGTTGGAAAACACCATATATTTT
>few|TRBJ2-3|TRBV11-2|-
CASSPVPADTDTQYF
TGTGCCAGCAGCCCGGTTCCGGCGGACACAGATACGCAGTATTTT
>few|TRBJ1-1|TRBV6-2/TRBV6-3|-
CASSYPGNTEAFF
TGTGCCAGCAGTTACCCGGGGAACACTGAAGCTTTCTTT